The rows below give T cell receptor beta chains drawn from one sample of a study of Tregs in tolerant kidney transplant recipients. Method: immunoSEQ multiplex PCR; TCRdb's copy keeps in-frame clones and lacks some. Of about 110,000 clones listed, around 90% were seen once; the top ten hold approximately 0.34%. The sample here was CD4+ T cells from blood, taken before the transplant. All receptors come from a human donor who received a combined kidney and bone marrow transplant. Each CDR3 is given with its conserved first and last residue. The order of the fields is J gene, D gene, clone size, CDR3 length, V gene, CDR3 DNA, CDR3 protein. The D gene is left open where the match is weak. Rows may omit the clone size; those that give it use once, few, many or a size class.

j_gene: TRBJ2-3; d_gene: TRBD2; abundance: NA; len: 15; v_gene: TRBV30; CDR3nt: TGTGCCTGGAGCTCCGGGACTAGCGGCACAGATACGCAGTATTTT; CDR3aa: CAWSSGTSGTDTQYF
j_gene: TRBJ1-1; d_gene: NA; abundance: NA; len: 13; v_gene: TRBV7-6; CDR3nt: TGTGCCAGCAGCCAAACAGAAAACACTGAAGCTTTCTTT; CDR3aa: CASSQTENTEAFF
j_gene: TRBJ2-3; d_gene: TRBD2; abundance: NA; len: 16; v_gene: TRBV28; CDR3nt: TGTGCCAGCAGCTTACTAGCGGGAGAAGTCGCAGATACGCAGTATTTT; CDR3aa: CASSLLAGEVADTQYF
j_gene: TRBJ2-5; d_gene: TRBD2; abundance: NA; len: 15; v_gene: TRBV5-1; CDR3nt: TGCGCCAGCAGCTTACTAGCGGGGATAAAAGAGACCCAGTACTTC; CDR3aa: CASSLLAGIKETQYF
j_gene: TRBJ1-1; d_gene: TRBD1; abundance: NA; len: 16; v_gene: TRBV11-2; CDR3nt: TGTGCCAGCAGCTTAGCAGGGGGCGGCGGCGACACTGAAGCTTTCTTT; CDR3aa: CASSLAGGGGDTEAFF
j_gene: TRBJ2-2; d_gene: NA; abundance: NA; len: 16; v_gene: TRBV19; CDR3nt: TGTGCCAGTAGTATAGAGTTCGGACTCCTGACCGGGGAGCTGTTTTTT; CDR3aa: CASSIEFGLLTGELFF
j_gene: TRBJ2-1; d_gene: TRBD2; abundance: NA; len: 16; v_gene: TRBV10-1; CDR3nt: TGCGCCAGCAGTGAGTCCGGGACTAGCGTCTACAATGAGCAGTTCTTC; CDR3aa: CASSESGTSVYNEQFF
j_gene: TRBJ2-3; d_gene: NA; abundance: NA; len: 13; v_gene: TRBV29-1; CDR3nt: TGCAGCGTGGGGGAGGGGGGCCGTGATACGCAGTATTTT; CDR3aa: CSVGEGGRDTQYF
j_gene: TRBJ2-2; d_gene: TRBD1; abundance: NA; len: 17; v_gene: TRBV9; CDR3nt: TGTGCCAGCAGCGCCCGACTCGGACAGGGGGGCACCGGGGAGCTGTTTTTT; CDR3aa: CASSARLGQGGTGELFF
j_gene: TRBJ1-1; d_gene: NA; abundance: NA; len: 14; v_gene: TRBV5-4; CDR3nt: TGTGCCAGCAGCTTGATGGCGGCGGCCACTGAAGCTTTCTTT; CDR3aa: CASSLMAAATEAFF
j_gene: TRBJ1-1; d_gene: NA; abundance: NA; len: 13; v_gene: TRBV2; CDR3nt: TGTGCCAGCAGTGAATGGGGGGGGGATGAAGCTTTCTTT; CDR3aa: CASSEWGGDEAFF
j_gene: TRBJ2-2; d_gene: TRBD2; abundance: NA; len: 16; v_gene: TRBV18; CDR3nt: TGTGCCAGCTCCTCGGGACTAGCGGAGCGCACCGGGGAGCTGTTTTTT; CDR3aa: CASSSGLAERTGELFF
j_gene: TRBJ2-5; d_gene: TRBD2; abundance: NA; len: 13; v_gene: TRBV27; CDR3nt: TGTGCCAGCAGTCCGCTAGCGGACGAGACCCAGTACTTC; CDR3aa: CASSPLADETQYF
j_gene: TRBJ1-5; d_gene: NA; abundance: once; len: 12; v_gene: TRBV7-2; CDR3nt: TGTGCCAGCAGCCCCCCTCTGCAGCCCCAGCATTTT; CDR3aa: CASSPPLQPQHF
j_gene: TRBJ1-6; d_gene: TRBD1; abundance: few; len: 14; v_gene: TRBV27; CDR3nt: TGTGCCAGCAGAACGACAGGGCTGGTTTCACCCCTCCACTTT; CDR3aa: CASRTTGLVSPLHF
j_gene: TRBJ2-7; d_gene: TRBD1; abundance: NA; len: 15; v_gene: TRBV2; CDR3nt: TGTGCCAGCAGAGGCCGGGACAGGGGTGTGTACGAGCAGTACTTC; CDR3aa: CASRGRDRGVYEQYF
j_gene: TRBJ1-2; d_gene: TRBD1; abundance: NA; len: 15; v_gene: TRBV5-1; CDR3nt: TGCGCCAGCAGCTTGGGGCAGGGGGCGACGTGGGGCTACACCTTC; CDR3aa: CASSLGQGATWGYTF
j_gene: TRBJ2-5; d_gene: NA; abundance: few; len: 14; v_gene: TRBV6-1; CDR3nt: TGTGCCAGCGTCCGCCAGGGGCCCCAAGAGACCCAGTACTTC; CDR3aa: CASVRQGPQETQYF
j_gene: TRBJ1-2; d_gene: TRBD1; abundance: NA; len: 12; v_gene: TRBV7-9; CDR3nt: TGTGCCAGCAGCCAGACAGGGGACGGCTACACCTTC; CDR3aa: CASSQTGDGYTF
j_gene: TRBJ2-3; d_gene: NA; abundance: NA; len: 15; v_gene: TRBV7-2; CDR3nt: TGTGCCAGCAGCTCCCGCGGTGGCTACACAGATACGCAGTATTTT; CDR3aa: CASSSRGGYTDTQYF
j_gene: TRBJ1-1; d_gene: NA; abundance: few; len: 12; v_gene: TRBV7-2; CDR3nt: TGTGCCAGCAGCTGGGGGCCCACTGAAGCTTTCTTT; CDR3aa: CASSWGPTEAFF
j_gene: TRBJ2-1; d_gene: TRBD2; abundance: NA; len: 15; v_gene: TRBV7-9; CDR3nt: TGTGCCAGCAGCCTCGGACTAGCGGGAATTGATGAGCAGTTCTTC; CDR3aa: CASSLGLAGIDEQFF
j_gene: TRBJ2-7; d_gene: NA; abundance: NA; len: 13; v_gene: TRBV7-2; CDR3nt: TGTGCCAGCAGCTACCCGCAGGGGCACGAGCAGTACTTC; CDR3aa: CASSYPQGHEQYF
j_gene: TRBJ1-4; d_gene: TRBD1; abundance: NA; len: 16; v_gene: TRBV28; CDR3nt: TGTGCCAGCAGCCACCTGGGAGAGGGGGCAAACGAAAAACTGTTTTTT; CDR3aa: CASSHLGEGANEKLFF
j_gene: TRBJ2-7; d_gene: NA; abundance: NA; len: 18; v_gene: TRBV21-1; CDR3nt: TGTGCCAGCAGCAAAGGGGCGTTAGCTGGAGGGCCGAGCTGGGAGCAGTACTTC; CDR3aa: CASSKGALAGGPSWEQYF
j_gene: TRBJ1-2; d_gene: TRBD1; abundance: NA; len: 17; v_gene: TRBV30; CDR3nt: TGTGCCTGGAAAAGGGCAGGGGGCCTGAAATTTAACTATGGCTACACCTTC; CDR3aa: CAWKRAGGLKFNYGYTF
j_gene: TRBJ2-5; d_gene: TRBD1; abundance: NA; len: 13; v_gene: TRBV5-8; CDR3nt: TGTGCCAGCGGCCCAGACAGGGGAGAGACCCAGTACTTC; CDR3aa: CASGPDRGETQYF
j_gene: TRBJ2-2; d_gene: TRBD2; abundance: NA; len: 16; v_gene: TRBV11-1; CDR3nt: TGTGCCAGCAGCCTCCCCGGGACTAGCGGCCCCGGGGAGCTGTTTTTT; CDR3aa: CASSLPGTSGPGELFF
j_gene: TRBJ2-7; d_gene: TRBD1; abundance: NA; len: 16; v_gene: TRBV7-2; CDR3nt: TGTGCCAGCAGCCCCCGGTCCGGGACAGGACTTATTGCTCAGTACTTC; CDR3aa: CASSPRSGTGLIAQYF
j_gene: TRBJ2-7; d_gene: TRBD1; abundance: NA; len: 15; v_gene: TRBV5-4; CDR3nt: TGTGCCAGCAGCTTAGGGGGGACAGGGCGCTACGAGCAGTACTTC; CDR3aa: CASSLGGTGRYEQYF
j_gene: TRBJ2-6; d_gene: NA; abundance: NA; len: 15; v_gene: TRBV10-3; CDR3nt: TGTGCCATCAGTGAAACAGGGCCCGGGGCCAACGTCCTGACTTTC; CDR3aa: CAISETGPGANVLTF
j_gene: TRBJ2-2; d_gene: NA; abundance: NA; len: 13; v_gene: TRBV7-6; CDR3nt: TGTGCCAGCAGCCCTAACTCGTTCGGGGAGCTGTTTTTT; CDR3aa: CASSPNSFGELFF
j_gene: TRBJ2-3; d_gene: NA; abundance: NA; len: 13; v_gene: TRBV2; CDR3nt: TGTGCCAGCAGAGCATCCAGGACAGATACGCAGTATTTT; CDR3aa: CASRASRTDTQYF